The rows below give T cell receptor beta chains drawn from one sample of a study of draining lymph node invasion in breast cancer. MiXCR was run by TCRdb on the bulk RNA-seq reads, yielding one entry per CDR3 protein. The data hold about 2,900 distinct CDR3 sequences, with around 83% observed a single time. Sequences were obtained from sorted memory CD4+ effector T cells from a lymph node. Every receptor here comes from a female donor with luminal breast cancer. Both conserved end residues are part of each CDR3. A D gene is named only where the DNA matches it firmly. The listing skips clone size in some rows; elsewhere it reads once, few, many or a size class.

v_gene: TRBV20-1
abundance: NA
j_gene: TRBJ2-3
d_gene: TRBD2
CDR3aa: CSTLLGGRADTQYF
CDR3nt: TGCAGCACCCTATTGGGCGGGAGGGCAGATACGCAGTATTTT

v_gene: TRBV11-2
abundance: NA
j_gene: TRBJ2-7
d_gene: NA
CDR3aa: CASSLRPTALAEQYF
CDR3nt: TGTGCCAGCAGCTTAAGACCGACTGCGCTTGCCGAGCAGTACTTC

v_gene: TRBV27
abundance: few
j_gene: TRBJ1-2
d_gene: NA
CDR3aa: CASSSQGFNGYTF
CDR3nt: TGTGCCAGCAGTTCACAGGGCTTTAATGGCTACACCTTC

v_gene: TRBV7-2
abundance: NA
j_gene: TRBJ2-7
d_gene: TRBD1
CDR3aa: CASSPSGQGSYEQYF
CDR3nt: TGTGCCAGCAGCCCATCGGGACAGGGGTCCTACGAGCAGTACTTC

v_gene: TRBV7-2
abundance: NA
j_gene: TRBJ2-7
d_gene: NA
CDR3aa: CASSLKLASEQYF
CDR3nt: TGTGCCAGCAGCTTAAAGTTAGCTTCGGAGCAGTACTTC

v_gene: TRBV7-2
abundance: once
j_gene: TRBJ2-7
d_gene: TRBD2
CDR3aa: CASSLGLAGDLREQYF
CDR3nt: TGTGCCAGCAGCTTAGGCCTAGCGGGAGATTTAAGGGAGCAGTACTTC

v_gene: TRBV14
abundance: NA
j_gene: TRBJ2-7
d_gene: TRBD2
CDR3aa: CASSQDYGTTSSYEQYF
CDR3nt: TGTGCCAGCAGCCAAGATTATGGGACTACCTCCTCCTACGAGCAGTACTTC

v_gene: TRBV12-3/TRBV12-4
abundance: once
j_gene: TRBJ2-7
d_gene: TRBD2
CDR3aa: CASSLGGGSYEQYF
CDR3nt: TGTGCCAGCAGTTTAGGGGGGGGGTCCTACGAGCAGTACTTC

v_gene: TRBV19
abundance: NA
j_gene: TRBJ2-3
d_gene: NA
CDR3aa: CASSPMTSTDTQYF
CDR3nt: TGTGCCAGTAGCCCAATGACCTCCACAGATACGCAGTATTTT

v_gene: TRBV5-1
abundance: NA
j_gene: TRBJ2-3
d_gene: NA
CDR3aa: CASSGGLGLLYEYSTDTQYF
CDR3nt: TGCGCCAGCAGCGGGGGTCTAGGCCTTCTGTACGAATATAGCACAGATACGCAGTATTTT

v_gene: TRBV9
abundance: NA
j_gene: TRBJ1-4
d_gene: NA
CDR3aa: CASSPTPQGLNEKLFF
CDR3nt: TGTGCCAGCAGCCCGACCCCCCAGGGACTTAATGAAAAACTGTTTTTT

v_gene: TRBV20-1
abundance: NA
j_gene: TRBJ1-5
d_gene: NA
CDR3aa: CSARDFQGNNQPQHF
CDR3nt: TGCAGTGCTAGAGATTTTCAGGGGAACAATCAGCCCCAGCATTTT

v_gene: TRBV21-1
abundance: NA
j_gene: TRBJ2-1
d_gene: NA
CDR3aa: CASSKAAKRGGLDNEQFF
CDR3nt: TGTGCCAGCAGCAAAGCGGCAAAGCGGGGGGGCCTAGACAATGAGCAGTTCTTC

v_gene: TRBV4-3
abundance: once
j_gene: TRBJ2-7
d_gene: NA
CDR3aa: CASSHNLRGDYEQYF
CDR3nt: TGCGCCAGCAGCCATAATCTCAGGGGAGACTACGAGCAGTACTTC

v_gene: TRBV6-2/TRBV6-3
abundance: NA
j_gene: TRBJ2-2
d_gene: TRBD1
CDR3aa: CASSLPGQGGSGELFF
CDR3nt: TGTGCCAGCAGTCTCCCTGGACAGGGTGGTTCCGGGGAGCTGTTTTTT

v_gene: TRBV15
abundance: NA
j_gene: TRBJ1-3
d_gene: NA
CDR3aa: CATTLGGAFSGNTIYF
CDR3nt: TGTGCCACCACCCTCGGCGGGGCCTTCTCTGGAAACACCATATATTTT

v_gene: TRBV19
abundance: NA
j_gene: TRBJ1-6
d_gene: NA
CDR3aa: CASSIASRGQGNSPLHF
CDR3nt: TGTGCCAGTAGTATCGCCTCGCGAGGGCAAGGCAATTCACCCCTCCACTTT

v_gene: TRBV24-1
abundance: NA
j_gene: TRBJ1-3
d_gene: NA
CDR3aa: CATSDFLGNTIYF
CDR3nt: TGTGCCACCAGTGATTTCTTGGGAAACACCATATATTTT

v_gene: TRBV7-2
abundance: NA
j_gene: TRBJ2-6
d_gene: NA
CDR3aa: CASSRLSGANVLTF
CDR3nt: TGTGCCAGCAGCCGTCTTTCTGGGGCCAACGTCCTGACTTTC

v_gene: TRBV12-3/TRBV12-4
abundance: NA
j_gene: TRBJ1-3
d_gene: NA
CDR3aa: CASSLGSPRSGNTIYF
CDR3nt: TGTGCCAGCAGTTTAGGGAGCCCTCGCTCTGGAAACACCATATATTTT

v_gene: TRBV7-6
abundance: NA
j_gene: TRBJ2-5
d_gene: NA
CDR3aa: CASSPLTPETQYF
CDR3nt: TGTGCTAGCAGCCCTTTAACCCCAGAGACCCAGTACTTC

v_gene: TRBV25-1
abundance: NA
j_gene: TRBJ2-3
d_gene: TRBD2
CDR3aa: CASSDSGGITDTQYF
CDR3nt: TGTGCCAGCAGTGATAGCGGGGGGATCACAGATACGCAGTATTTT

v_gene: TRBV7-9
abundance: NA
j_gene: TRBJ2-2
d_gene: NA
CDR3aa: CATLLQADTGELFF
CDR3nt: TGTGCCACCCTGTTACAGGCGGATACCGGGGAGCTGTTTTTT

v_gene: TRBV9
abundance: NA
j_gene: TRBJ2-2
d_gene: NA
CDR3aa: CASSVEAGELFF
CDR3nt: TGTGCCAGCAGCGTAGAGGCCGGGGAGCTGTTTTTT

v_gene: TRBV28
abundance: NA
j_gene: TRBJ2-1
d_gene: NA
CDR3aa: CASQPMAYHGQFF
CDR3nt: TGTGCCAGCCAACCGATGGCCTACCACGGGCAGTTCTTC

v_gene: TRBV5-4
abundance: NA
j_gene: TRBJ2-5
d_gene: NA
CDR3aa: CASSLEGRETQYF
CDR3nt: TGTGCCAGCAGCTTGGAGGGACGGGAGACCCAGTACTTC

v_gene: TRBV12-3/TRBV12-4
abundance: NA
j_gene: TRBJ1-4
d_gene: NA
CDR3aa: CASSTGGEEKLFF
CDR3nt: TGTGCCAGCAGTACGGGGGGGGAGGAAAAACTGTTTTTT

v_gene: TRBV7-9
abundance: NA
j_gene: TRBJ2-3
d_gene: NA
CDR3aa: CASSLGRGQTTDTQYF
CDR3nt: TGTGCCAGCAGCTTAGGGCGGGGACAGACCACAGATACGCAGTATTTT

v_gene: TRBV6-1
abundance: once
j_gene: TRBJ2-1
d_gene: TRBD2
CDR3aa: CASGALWSGGDNEQFF
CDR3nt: TGTGCCAGCGGGGCCTTATGGAGCGGGGGGGATAATGAGCAGTTCTTC

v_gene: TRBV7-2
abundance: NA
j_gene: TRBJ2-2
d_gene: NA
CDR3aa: CASSLEAGRTGELFF
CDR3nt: TGTGCCAGCAGCTTGGAGGCAGGGCGAACCGGGGAGCTGTTTTTT

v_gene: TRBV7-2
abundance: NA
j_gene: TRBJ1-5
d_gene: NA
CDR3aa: CASSLEAGLGQPQHF
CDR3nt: TGTGCCAGCAGCTTAGAGGCAGGGCTTGGCCAGCCCCAGCATTTT

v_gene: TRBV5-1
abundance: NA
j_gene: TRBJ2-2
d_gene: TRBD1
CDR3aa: CASSLTTGGLGGGAGELFF
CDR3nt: TGCGCCAGCAGCTTGACCACAGGGGGCTTAGGAGGTGGTGCCGGGGAGCTGTTTTTT

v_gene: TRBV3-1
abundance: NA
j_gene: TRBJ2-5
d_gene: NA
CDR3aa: CASSPPQETQYF
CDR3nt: TGTGCCAGCAGCCCCCCCCAGGAGACCCAGTACTTC

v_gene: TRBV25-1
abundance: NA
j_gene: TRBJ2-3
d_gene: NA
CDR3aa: CASKGDRADTQYF
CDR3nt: TGTGCCAGCAAGGGAGATCGAGCAGATACGCAGTATTTT

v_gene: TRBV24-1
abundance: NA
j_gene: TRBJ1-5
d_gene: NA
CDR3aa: CATSAVFGQPQHF
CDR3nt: TGTGCCACCAGTGCAGTGTTCGGTCAGCCCCAGCATTTT

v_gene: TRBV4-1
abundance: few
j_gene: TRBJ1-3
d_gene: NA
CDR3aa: CASSHQGDSSGNTIYF
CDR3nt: TGCGCCAGCAGCCACCAGGGCGACAGCTCTGGAAACACCATATATTTT

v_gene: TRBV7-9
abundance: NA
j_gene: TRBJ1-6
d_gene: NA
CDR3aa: CASSLQPSGSSYNSPLHF
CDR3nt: TGTGCCAGCAGCTTACAGCCCTCCGGAAGCTCCTATAATTCACCCCTCCACTTT

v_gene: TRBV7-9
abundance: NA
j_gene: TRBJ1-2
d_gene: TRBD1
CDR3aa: CASSLALGQGVSGYTF
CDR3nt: TGTGCCAGCAGCTTAGCGCTGGGACAGGGGGTGAGTGGCTACACCTTC

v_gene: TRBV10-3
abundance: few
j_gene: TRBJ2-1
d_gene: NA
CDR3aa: CAASRDSGYNEQFF
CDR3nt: TGTGCCGCCAGCAGGGATAGCGGATACAATGAGCAGTTCTTC

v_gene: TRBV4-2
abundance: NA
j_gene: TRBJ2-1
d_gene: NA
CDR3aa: CASSQGSGADNEQFF
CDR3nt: TGTGCCAGCAGCCAAGGATCTGGAGCCGACAATGAGCAGTTCTTC

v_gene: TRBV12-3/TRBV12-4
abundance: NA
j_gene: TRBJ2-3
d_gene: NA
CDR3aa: CVSSFGGADTQYF
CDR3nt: TGTGTCAGCAGTTTTGGGGGCGCAGATACGCAGTATTTT

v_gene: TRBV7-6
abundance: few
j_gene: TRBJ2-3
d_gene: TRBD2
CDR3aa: CASSRTSGTSTDTQYF
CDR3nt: TGTGCCAGCAGCCGTACTAGCGGTACTAGCACAGATACGCAGTATTTT

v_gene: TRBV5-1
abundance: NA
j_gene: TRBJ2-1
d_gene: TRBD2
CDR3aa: CASSFGGRGNNEQFF
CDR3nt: TGCGCCAGCAGCTTTGGCGGGAGAGGGAACAATGAGCAGTTCTTC